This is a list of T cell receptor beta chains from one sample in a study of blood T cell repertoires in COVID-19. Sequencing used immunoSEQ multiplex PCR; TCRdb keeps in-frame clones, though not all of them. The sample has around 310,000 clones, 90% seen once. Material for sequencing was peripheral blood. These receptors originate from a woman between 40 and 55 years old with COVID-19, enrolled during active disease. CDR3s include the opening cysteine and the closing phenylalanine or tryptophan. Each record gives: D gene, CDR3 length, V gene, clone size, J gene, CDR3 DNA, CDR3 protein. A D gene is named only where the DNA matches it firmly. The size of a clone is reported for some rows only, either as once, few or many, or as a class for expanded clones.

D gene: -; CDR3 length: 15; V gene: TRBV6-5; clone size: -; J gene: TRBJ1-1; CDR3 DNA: TGTGCCAGCAGTTACTCGAGTCTGGGGGGGACTGAAGCTTTCTTT; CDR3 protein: CASSYSSLGGTEAFF
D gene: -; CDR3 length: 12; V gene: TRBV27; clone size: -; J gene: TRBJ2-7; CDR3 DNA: TGTGCCAGCAGTCCCTACGGGTACGAGCAGTACTTC; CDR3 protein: CASSPYGYEQYF
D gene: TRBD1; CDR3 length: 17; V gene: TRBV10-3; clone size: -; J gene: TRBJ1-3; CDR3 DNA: TGTGCCACGTCGGGACAGGGCCCGATGTTCTCTGGAAACACCATATATTTT; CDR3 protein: CATSGQGPMFSGNTIYF
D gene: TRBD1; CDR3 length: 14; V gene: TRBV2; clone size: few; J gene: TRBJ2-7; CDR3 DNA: TGTGCCAGCAGTGAACAGGGGGTTGGTTACGAGCAGTACTTC; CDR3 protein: CASSEQGVGYEQYF
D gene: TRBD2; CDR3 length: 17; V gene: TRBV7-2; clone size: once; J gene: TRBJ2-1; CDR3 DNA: TGTGCCAGCAGCTTATGGGCACACAGCGGGAACTACAATGAGCAGTTCTTC; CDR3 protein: CASSLWAHSGNYNEQFF
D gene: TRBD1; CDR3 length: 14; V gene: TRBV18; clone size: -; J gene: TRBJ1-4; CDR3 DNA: TGTGCCAGCTCACCTGGGACAGGGAACGAAAAACTGTTTTTT; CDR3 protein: CASSPGTGNEKLFF
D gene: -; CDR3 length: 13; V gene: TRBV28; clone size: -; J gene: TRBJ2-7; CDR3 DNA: TGTGCCAGCAGTTTGCACAGGCTCTACGAGCAGTACTTC; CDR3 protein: CASSLHRLYEQYF
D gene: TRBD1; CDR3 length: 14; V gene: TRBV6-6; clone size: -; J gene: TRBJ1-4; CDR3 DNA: TGTGCCAGCAGGTCAGGGGGGTCTAATGAAAAACTGTTTTTT; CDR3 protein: CASRSGGSNEKLFF
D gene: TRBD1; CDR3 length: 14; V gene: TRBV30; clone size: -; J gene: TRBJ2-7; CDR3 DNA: TGTGCCTGGAGTGTGGACAGGCGCTCCTACGAGCAGTACTTC; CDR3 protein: CAWSVDRRSYEQYF
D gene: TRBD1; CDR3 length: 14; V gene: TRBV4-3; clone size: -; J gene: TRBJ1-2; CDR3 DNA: TGCGCCAGCAGTTCCGACAGGGGGGTCTATGGCTACACCTTC; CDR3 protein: CASSSDRGVYGYTF
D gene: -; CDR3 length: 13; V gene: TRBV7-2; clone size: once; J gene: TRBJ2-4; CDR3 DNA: TGTGCCAGCAGCTTAGTCGGCAAAAACATTCAGTACTTC; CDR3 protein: CASSLVGKNIQYF
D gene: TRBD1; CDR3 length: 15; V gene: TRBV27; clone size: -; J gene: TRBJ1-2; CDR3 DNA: TGTGCCAGCAGTTTCTCCGGGACAGCCTTGTATGGCTACACCTTC; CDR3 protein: CASSFSGTALYGYTF
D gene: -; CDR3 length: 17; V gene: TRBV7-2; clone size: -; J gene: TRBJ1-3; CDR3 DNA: TGTGCCAGCAGCTTAGGCCGGGGACTAAGCTCTGGAAACACCATATATTTT; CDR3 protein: CASSLGRGLSSGNTIYF
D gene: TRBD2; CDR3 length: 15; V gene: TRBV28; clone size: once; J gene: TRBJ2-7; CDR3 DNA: TGTGCCAGCAGTTTCCCAGCGGGAGGGCCACACGAGCAGTACTTC; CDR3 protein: CASSFPAGGPHEQYF
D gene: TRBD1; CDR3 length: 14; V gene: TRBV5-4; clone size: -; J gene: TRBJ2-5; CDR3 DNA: TGTGCCAGCAGTTCTGGGACAGGGAGAGAGACCCAGTACTTC; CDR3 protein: CASSSGTGRETQYF
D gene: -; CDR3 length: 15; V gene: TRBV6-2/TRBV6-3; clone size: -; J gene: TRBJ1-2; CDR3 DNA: TGTGCCAGCAGTTACGAATGGGGCTGGAACTATGGCTACACCTTC; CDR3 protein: CASSYEWGWNYGYTF
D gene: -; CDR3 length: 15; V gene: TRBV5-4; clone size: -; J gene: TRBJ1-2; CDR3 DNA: TGTGCCAGCAGCTTGGGGGTTGACAGATCTAATGGCTACACCTTC; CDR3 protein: CASSLGVDRSNGYTF
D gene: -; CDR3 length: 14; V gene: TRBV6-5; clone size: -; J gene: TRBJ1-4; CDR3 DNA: TGTGCCAGCAGGAGGACAGCAACTAATGAAAAACTGTTTTTT; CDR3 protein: CASRRTATNEKLFF
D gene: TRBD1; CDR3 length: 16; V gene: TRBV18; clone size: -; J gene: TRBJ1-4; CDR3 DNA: TGTGCCAGCTCACCCTTCGGACAGGGGGGTAATGAAAAACTGTTTTTT; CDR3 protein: CASSPFGQGGNEKLFF
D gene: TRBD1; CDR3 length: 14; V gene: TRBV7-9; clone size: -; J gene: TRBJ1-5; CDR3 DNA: TGTGCCAGCAGCTTGACAGGGGGAGGTCAGCCCCAGCATTTT; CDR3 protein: CASSLTGGGQPQHF
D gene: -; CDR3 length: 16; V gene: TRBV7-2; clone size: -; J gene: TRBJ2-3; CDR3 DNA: TGTGCCAGCAGCCCCAGCCGGGACATAAGCACAGATACGCAGTATTTT; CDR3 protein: CASSPSRDISTDTQYF
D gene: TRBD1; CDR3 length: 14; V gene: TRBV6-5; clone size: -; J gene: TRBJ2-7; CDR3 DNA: TGTGCCAGCAGTTACGTGGGCAGGGGGTACGAGCAGTACTTC; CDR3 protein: CASSYVGRGYEQYF
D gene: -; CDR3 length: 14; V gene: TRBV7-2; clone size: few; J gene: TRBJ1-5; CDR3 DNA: TGTGCCAGCAGCTTAGAGCGGAGCAATCAGCCCCAGCATTTT; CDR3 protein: CASSLERSNQPQHF
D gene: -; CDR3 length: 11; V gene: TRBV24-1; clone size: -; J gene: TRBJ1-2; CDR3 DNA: TGTGCCACCAGTGATTTCTACGGCTACACCTTC; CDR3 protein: CATSDFYGYTF
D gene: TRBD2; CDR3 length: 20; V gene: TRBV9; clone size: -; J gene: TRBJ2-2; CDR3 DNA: TGTGCCAGCAGCGTAGGGGATACTAGCGGGAGAGGGCGGGGCACCGGGGAGCTGTTTTTT; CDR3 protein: CASSVGDTSGRGRGTGELFF
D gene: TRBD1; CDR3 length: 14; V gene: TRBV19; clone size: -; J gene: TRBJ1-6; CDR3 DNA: TGTGCCAGTAGTACCGGGACAGTTCCTTCACCCCTCCACTTT; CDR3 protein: CASSTGTVPSPLHF
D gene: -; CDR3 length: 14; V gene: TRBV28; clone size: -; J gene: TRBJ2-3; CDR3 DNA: TGTGCCAGCAGTTTGGGCGGGACCCCAGATACGCAGTATTTT; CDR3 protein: CASSLGGTPDTQYF
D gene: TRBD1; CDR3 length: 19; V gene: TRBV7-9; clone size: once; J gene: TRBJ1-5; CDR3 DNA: TGTGCCAGCAGCTTCTTTATTTCTCAGGGGGCTAATAGCAATCAGCCCCAGCATTTT; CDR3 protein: CASSFFISQGANSNQPQHF
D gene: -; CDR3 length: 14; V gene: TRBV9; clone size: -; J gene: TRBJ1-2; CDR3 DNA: TGTGCCAGCAGCGTAGGGTCACAGGGCTATGGCTACACCTTC; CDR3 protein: CASSVGSQGYGYTF
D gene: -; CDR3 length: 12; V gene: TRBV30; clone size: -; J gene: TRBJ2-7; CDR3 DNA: TGTGCCTGGAGCCGGGGCTCCTACGAGCAGTACTTC; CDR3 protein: CAWSRGSYEQYF
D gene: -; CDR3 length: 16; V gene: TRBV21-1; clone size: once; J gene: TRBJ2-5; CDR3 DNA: TGTGCCAGCAGCCCCCGTCGGCTAGCGGGGGAAGAGACCCAGTACTTC; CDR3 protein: CASSPRRLAGEETQYF
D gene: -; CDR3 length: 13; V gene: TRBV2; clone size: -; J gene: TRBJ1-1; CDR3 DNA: TGTGCCAGCAGTGAGGACAGCAACACTGAAGCTTTCTTT; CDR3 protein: CASSEDSNTEAFF
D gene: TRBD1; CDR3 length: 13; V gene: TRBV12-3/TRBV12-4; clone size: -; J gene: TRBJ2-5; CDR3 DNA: TGTGCCAGCCAAAGACAGGGCGAAGAGACCCAGTACTTC; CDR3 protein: CASQRQGEETQYF
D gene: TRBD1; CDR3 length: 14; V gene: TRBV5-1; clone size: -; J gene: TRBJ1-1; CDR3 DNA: TGCGCCAGCAGTTACGGACAGGGTAACACTGAAGCTTTCTTT; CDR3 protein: CASSYGQGNTEAFF
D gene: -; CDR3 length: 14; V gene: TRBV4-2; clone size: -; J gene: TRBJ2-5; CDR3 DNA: TGTGCCAGCAGCCAAGAGGGCTACCAAGAGACCCAGTACTTC; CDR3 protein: CASSQEGYQETQYF
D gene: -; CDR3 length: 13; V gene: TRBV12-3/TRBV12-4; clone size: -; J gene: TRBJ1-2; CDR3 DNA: TGTGCCAGCAGGCTGCGTGGGGCAGGGGGCTACACCTTC; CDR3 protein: CASRLRGAGGYTF
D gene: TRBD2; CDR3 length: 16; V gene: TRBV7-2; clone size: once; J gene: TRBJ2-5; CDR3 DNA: TGTGCCAGCAGCTTAGCTGAGCGGGAGATGAGAGAGACCCAGTACTTC; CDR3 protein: CASSLAEREMRETQYF
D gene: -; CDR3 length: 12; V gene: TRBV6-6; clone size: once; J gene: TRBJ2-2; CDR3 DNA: TGTGCCAGCAGTTACCGTTCCGGGGAGCTGTTTTTT; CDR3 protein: CASSYRSGELFF
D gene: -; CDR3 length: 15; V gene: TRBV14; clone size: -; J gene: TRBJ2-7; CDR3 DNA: TGTGCCAGCAGCCAAGTGACATTCCTAACCTACGAGCAGTACTTC; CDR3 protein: CASSQVTFLTYEQYF
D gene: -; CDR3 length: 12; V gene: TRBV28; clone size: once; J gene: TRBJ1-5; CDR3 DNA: TGTGCCAGCATCGGTAGCAATCAGCCCCAGCATTTT; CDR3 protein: CASIGSNQPQHF
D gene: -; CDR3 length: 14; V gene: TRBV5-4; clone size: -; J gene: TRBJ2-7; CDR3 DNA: TGTGCCAGCAGCTTGGGACAGCTGATGAACGAGCAGTACTTC; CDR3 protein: CASSLGQLMNEQYF
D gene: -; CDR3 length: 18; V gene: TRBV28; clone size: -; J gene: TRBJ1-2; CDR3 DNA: TGTGCCAGCAGTTTAATCTTACCCGCAAAACTTACTAACTATGGCTACACCTTC; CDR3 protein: CASSLILPAKLTNYGYTF
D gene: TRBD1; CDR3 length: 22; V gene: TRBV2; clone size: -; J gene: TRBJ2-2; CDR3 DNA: TGTGCCAGCAGTGAACCGGACGGCCCAGGGTTCCTGACAGGGGCCGGGACCGGGGAGCTGTTTTTT; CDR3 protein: CASSEPDGPGFLTGAGTGELFF
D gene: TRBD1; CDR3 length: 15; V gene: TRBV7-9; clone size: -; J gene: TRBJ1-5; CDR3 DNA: TGTGCCAGCAGCTTAGGGCAGGGGGCCCATCAGCCCCAGCATTTT; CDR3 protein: CASSLGQGAHQPQHF
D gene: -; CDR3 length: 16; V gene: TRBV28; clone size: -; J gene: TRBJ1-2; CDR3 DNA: TGTGCCAGCAGTTTAAAGAGGACTTTAGCTAACTATGGCTACACCTTC; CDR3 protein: CASSLKRTLANYGYTF
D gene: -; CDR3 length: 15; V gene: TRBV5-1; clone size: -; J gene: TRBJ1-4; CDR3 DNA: TGCGCCAGCAGCTTCGAAGGGGCCCCAAATGAAAAACTGTTTTTT; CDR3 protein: CASSFEGAPNEKLFF
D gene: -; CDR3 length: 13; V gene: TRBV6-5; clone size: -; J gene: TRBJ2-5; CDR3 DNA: TGTGCCAGCAGCGCATCGGAAGGGACTCCTCAGTACTTC; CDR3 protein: CASSASEGTPQYF
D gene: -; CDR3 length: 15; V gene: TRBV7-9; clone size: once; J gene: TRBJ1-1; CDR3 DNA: TGTGCCAGCAGCTTGGGGGCGAGCTCTACCGTGCTGGCTTTCTTT; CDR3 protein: CASSLGASSTVLAFF
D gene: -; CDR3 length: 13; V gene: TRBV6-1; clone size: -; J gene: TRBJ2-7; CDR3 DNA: TGTGCCAGCAGTGAAGCAACAGACTACGAGCAGTACTTC; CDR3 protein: CASSEATDYEQYF
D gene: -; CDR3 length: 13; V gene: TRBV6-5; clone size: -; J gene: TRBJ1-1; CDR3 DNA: TGTGCCAGCAGCCCCACAGCCGCCACTGAAGCTTTCTTT; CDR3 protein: CASSPTAATEAFF
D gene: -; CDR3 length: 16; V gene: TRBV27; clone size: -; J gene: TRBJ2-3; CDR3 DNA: TGTGCCAGCAGCCGTGACCACCAAGCGGGCACAGATACGCAGTATTTT; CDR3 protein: CASSRDHQAGTDTQYF
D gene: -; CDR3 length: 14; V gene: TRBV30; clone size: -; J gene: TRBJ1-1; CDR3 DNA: TGTGCCTGGAGTGTAAATAGTTTGAACACTGAAGCTTTCTTT; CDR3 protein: CAWSVNSLNTEAFF
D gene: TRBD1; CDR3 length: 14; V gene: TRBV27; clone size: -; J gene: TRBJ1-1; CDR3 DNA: TGTGCCAGCAGAGCCGGGACAGTGAACACTGAAGCTTTCTTT; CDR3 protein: CASRAGTVNTEAFF
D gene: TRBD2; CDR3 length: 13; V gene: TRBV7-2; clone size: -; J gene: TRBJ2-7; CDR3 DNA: TGTGCCAGCAGCTTTCTAGCGGGAGAGGGGCAGTACTTC; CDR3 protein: CASSFLAGEGQYF
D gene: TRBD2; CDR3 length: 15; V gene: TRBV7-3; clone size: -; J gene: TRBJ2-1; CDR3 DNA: TGTGCCAGCAGCCTGGGACTAGCGGGAGTCCATGAGCAGTTCTTC; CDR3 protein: CASSLGLAGVHEQFF
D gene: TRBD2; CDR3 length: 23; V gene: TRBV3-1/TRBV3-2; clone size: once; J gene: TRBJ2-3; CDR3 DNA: TGTGCCAGCAGCCACAGAACAGACTCAAAAGGACTAGCGGGGGAGTCCGACACAGATACGCAGTATTTT; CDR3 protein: CASSHRTDSKGLAGESDTDTQYF
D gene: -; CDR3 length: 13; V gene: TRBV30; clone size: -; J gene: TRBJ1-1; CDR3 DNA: TGTGCCTGGATTCTACAGGGGAACACTGAAGCTTTCTTT; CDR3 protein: CAWILQGNTEAFF
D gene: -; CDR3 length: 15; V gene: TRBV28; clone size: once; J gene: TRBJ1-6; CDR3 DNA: TGTGCCAGCAGTATAACCGACAGACTTAATTCACCCCTCCACTTT; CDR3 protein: CASSITDRLNSPLHF
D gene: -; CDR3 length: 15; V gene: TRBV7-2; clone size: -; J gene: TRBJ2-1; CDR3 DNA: TGTGCCAGCAGCTTCGGACTAATAAACTCGAATGAGCAGTTCTTC; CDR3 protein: CASSFGLINSNEQFF